Sequencing of this TCR beta chain was carried out in a study of PD-L1 blockade in urothelial cancer. Whole-study context: Specimens of blood held a median count of about 150,000 T cells.

Time point indicated: pretreatment peripheral blood. TCRdb keeps only in-frame clones here, not all; method: immunoSEQ multiplex PCR. The table shows fewer than 65,000 clones, with around nine tenths occurring only once. The CDR3 spans 11 residues. Germline V CDR1 and CDR2: DFQATT, SNEGSKA (reference sequence). With V trimmed by 7 bases and J by 7 bases, 1 base remained unmatched. This TCR was recovered from a woman between 55 and 75 years old with urothelial cancer. The sequencing here drew on PBMCs, taken around atezolizumab (anti-PD-L1) treatment. The chain has TRBV20-1 and TRBJ2-1; 10 nucleotides align to TRBD1. CDR3 sequence: CSGTGGNEQFF. CDR3 DNA sequence: TGCAGTGGGACAGGGGGGAATGAGCAGTTCTTC.